These 7 T cell receptor beta chains share one sample of origin, sequenced in a study of spatial heterogeneity in lung cancer. TCRdb re-analysed the 5' RACE reads in MiXCR, keeping a single row per CDR3 protein. The profile covers about 35,000 distinct CDR3 sequences, with approximately 3% appearing a single time and roughly 35% taken by the ten largest. Time point reported: sample taken at primary tumor resection. The specimen comprised normal lung tissue next to the tumor, sampled at surgery. The origin of the receptors is a male donor with early-stage non-small cell lung cancer.

This clonotype was seen repeatedly, ten times or more. CDR3 bases: TGTGCCAGCGGACGAGGTGGGGGGCGAGGCACAGATACGCAGTATTTT. Translating gives CASGRGGGRGTDTQYF. This chain connects TRBV7-9 to TRBJ2-3; D tentatively reads TRBD1 or TRBD2 (6 bases each). The CDR3 is 16 amino acids. The ends were cut back, 8 bases at V and 1 base at J, with 19 bases in the middle. Germline V gives CDR1 SEHNR, CDR2 FQNEAQ (reference sequence).

This clonotype has at least ten counts. This sequence joins TRBV5-5 and TRBJ1-2; 9 bases line up with TRBD1. V was clipped by 2 bases and J by 4 bases; unmatched bases: 3. Germline V gives CDR1 SGHKS, CDR2 YYEKEE (reference sequence). The CDR3 totals 14 residues. In DNA form, the CDR3 reads TGTGCCAGCAGCTTCCAGACAGGGGGCTATGGCTACACCTTC. It specifies CASSFQTGGYGYTF.

This clonotype came up many times. The chain is built from TRBV20-1 and TRBJ1-1, with D perhaps TRBD1 (5 bases). The V gene's germline CDR1 is DFQATT and CDR2 SNEGSKA (reference sequence). With 3 bases removed from V and 9 bases from J, the gap between germline ends came to 11 bases. The CDR3 covers 11 residues. In nucleotides, the CDR3 is TGCAGTGCTAGCCCCGGGGCGCAAGCTTTCTTT. It encodes CSASPGAQAFF.

In its sample, this clonotype was seen a few times. The chain links TRBV7-2 to TRBJ2-3, with 12 bases matching TRBD2. CDR1 SGHTA and CDR2 FQGNSA come from the germline V gene. V lost 1 base to trimming and J lost 5 bases; unmatched junction nucleotides: 7. The CDR3 consists of 17 residues. The CDR3 loop is CASSLVPSGRAGDTQYF. The CDR3 DNA is TGTGCCAGCAGCTTAGTGCCTAGCGGGAGGGCCGGAGATACGCAGTATTTT.

The table lists this clonotype with many counts. The chain links TRBV20-1 to TRBJ1-6; 7 positions agree with TRBD1. With V trimmed by 6 bases and J by 7 bases, 9 bases remained unmatched. This CDR3 is built from 14 residues. Germline CDR1 and CDR2: DFQATT and SNEGSKA (reference sequence). The CDR3: CSAGSGTENSPLHF. DNA for the CDR3: TGCAGTGCGGGATCCGGGACAGAAAATTCACCCCTCCACTTT.

This clonotype showed up many times. This chain connects TRBV9 to TRBJ1-5, with D unclear. Per germline, CDR1 SGDLS and CDR2 YYNGEE. The CDR3 loop spans 14 amino acids. Trimming took off 0 bases at V and 6 bases at J, with 10 bases between the two ends. The CDR3, as DNA: TGTGCCAGCAGCGTAGGCGGTACCCGTCAGCCCCAGCATTTT. This sequence encodes CASSVGGTRQPQHF.

This clonotype has a count of ten or more. One junction end does not reproduce the germline sequence, and a read error may be involved. The chain links TRBV4-2 to TRBJ1-1; D possibly corresponds to TRBD1 (6 bases). CDR1 and CDR2 from the germline V gene are LGHNA and YNFKEQ. The CDR3 spans 18 residues. The CDR3, as DNA: TGTGTCAGCAGCCACGCCGGAGGGGGGCTTGTTGTGAACACTGAAGCTTTCTTT. This encodes CVSSHAGGGLVVNTEAFF.